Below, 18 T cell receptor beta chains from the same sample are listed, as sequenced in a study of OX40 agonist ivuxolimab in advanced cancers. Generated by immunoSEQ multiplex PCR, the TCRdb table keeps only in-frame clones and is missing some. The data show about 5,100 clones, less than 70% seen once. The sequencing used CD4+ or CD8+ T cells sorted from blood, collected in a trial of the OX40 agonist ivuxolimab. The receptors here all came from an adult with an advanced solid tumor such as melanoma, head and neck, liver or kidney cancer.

The CDR3 DNA reads TGCGCCAGCAGCCAAGATTGGGCGGGACTAGCGGGGGGCTCAGATACGCAGTATTTT. Translation gives CASSQDWAGLAGGSDTQYF. The chain recombines TRBV4-3 with TRBJ2-3; 15 bases agree with TRBD2. J gave up 4 bases and V 0 bases, and 8 bases lay outside the gene matches. Germline loops: CDR1 LGHNA, CDR2 YSLEER. CDR3 length: 19 amino acids.

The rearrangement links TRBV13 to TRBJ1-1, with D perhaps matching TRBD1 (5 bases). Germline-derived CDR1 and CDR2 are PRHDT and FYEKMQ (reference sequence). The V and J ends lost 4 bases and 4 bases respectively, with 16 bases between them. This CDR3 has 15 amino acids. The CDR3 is CASSSNPGRRTEAFF. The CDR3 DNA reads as TGTGCCAGCAGCTCAAACCCGGGACGGCGCACTGAAGCTTTCTTT.

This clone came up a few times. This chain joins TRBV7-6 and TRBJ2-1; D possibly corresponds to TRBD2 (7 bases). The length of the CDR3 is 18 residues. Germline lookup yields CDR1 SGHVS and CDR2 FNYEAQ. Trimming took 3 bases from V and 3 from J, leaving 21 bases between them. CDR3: CASSFNPDSGENYNEQFF. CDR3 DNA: TGTGCCAGCAGCTTTAACCCGGACAGCGGGGAGAACTACAATGAGCAGTTCTTC.

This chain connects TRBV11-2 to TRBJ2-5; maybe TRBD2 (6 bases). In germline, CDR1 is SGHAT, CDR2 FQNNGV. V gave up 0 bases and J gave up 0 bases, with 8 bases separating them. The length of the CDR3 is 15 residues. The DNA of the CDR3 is TGTGCCAGCAGCTTAGATCGGGGGTACCAAGAGACCCAGTACTTC. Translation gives CASSLDRGYQETQYF.

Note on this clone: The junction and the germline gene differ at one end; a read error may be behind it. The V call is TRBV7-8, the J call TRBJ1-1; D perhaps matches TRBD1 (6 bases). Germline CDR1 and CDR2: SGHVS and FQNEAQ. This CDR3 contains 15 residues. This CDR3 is CASSPLGGRNAEAFF. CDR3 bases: TGTGCCAGCAGCCCCCTGGGGGGCAGGAACGCTGAAGCTTTCTTT.

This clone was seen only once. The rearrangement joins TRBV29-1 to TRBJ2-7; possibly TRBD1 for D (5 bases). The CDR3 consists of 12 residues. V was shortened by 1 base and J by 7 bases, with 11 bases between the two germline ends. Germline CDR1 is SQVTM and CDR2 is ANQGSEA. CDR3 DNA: TGCAGCGTTGAAGGCAGGGTAGGAGAGCAGTACTTC. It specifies CSVEGRVGEQYF.

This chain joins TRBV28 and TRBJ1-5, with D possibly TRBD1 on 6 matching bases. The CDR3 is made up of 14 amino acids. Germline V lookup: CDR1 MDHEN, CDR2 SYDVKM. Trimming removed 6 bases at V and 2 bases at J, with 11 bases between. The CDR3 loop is CASRGQMGNQPQHF. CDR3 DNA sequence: TGTGCCAGCAGGGGACAAATGGGCAATCAGCCCCAGCATTTT.

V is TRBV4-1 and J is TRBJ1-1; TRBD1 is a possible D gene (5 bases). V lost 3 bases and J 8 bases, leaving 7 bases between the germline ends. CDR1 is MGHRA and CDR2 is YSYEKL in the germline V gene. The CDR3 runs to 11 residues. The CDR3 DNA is TGCGCCAGCAGCCAGGGGCGCGAAGCTTTCTTT. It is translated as CASSQGREAFF.

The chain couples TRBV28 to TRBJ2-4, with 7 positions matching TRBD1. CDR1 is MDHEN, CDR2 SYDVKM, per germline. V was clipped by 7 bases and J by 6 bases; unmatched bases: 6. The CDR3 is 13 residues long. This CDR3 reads CASNGQARNIQYF. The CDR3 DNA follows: TGTGCCAGCAATGGACAGGCGAGAAACATTCAGTACTTC.

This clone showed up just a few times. CDR3 protein: CSVSSGNYGYTF. In nucleotides, the CDR3 is TGCAGCGTTTCTTCAGGGAACTATGGCTACACCTTC. The chain employs TRBV29-1 and TRBJ1-2, with D perhaps TRBD1 (5 bases). V was trimmed by 5 bases and J by 2 bases, leaving 9 bases between them. Germline loops: CDR1 SQVTM, CDR2 ANQGSEA. This CDR3 contains 12 residues.

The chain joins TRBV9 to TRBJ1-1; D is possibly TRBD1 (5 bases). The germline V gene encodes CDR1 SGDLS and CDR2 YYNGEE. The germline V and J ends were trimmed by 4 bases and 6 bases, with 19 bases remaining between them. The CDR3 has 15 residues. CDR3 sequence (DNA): TGTGCCAGCAGCCCTACGCAAAGGGGCACCGCTGAAGCTTTCTTT. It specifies CASSPTQRGTAEAFF. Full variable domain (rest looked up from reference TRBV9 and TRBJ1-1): DSGVTQTPKHLITATGQRVTLRCSPRSGDLSVYWYQQSLDQGLQFLIQYYNGEERAKGNILERFSAQQFPDLHSELNLSSLELGDSALYFCASSPTQRGTAEAFFGQGTRLTVV.

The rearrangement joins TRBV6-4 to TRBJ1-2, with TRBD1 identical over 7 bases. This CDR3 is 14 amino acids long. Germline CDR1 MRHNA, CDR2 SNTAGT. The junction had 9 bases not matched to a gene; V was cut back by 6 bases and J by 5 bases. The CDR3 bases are TGTGCCAGCAGCGTAGGAGGGGGCGAATATGGCTACACCTTC. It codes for CASSVGGGEYGYTF.

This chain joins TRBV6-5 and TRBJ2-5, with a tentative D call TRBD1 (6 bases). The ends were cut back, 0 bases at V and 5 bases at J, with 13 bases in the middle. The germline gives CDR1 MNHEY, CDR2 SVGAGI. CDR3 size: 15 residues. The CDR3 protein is CASSYSEQGDETQYF. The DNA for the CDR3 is TGTGCCAGCAGTTACTCGGAACAGGGCGACGAGACCCAGTACTTC.

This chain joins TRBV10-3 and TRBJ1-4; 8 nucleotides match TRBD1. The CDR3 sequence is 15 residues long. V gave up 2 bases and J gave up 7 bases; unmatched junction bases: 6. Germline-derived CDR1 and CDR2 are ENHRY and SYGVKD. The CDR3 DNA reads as TGTGCCATCAGTGAGGAGGACAGGGAGGGTGAAAAACTGTTTTTT. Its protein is CAISEEDREGEKLFF.

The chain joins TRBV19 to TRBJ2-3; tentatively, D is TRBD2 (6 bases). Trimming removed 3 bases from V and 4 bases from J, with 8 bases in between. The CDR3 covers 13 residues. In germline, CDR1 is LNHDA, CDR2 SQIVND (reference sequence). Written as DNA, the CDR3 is TGTGCCAGTAGTATTTGGGAGGCAGATACGCAGTATTTT. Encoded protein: CASSIWEADTQYF.

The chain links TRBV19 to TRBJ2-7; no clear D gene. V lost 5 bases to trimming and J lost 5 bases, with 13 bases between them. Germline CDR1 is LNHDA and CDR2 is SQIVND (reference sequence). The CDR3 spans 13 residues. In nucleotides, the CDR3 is TGTGCCAGTAGTGGGGTAGCTTGGGACGAGCAGTACTTC. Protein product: CASSGVAWDEQYF.

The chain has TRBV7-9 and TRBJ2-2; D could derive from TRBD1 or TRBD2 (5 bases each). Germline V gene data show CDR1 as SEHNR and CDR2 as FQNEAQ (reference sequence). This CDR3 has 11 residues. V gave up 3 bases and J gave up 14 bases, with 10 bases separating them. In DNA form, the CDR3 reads TGTGCCAGCAGCTTGGGGGTCGAACTGTTTTTT. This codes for CASSLGVELFF.

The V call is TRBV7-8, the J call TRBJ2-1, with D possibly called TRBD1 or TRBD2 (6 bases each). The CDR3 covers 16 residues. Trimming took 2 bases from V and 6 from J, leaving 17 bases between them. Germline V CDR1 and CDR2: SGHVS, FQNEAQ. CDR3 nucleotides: TGTGCCAGCAGCTTATCCCGGGGGCATAACTCCAATGAGCAGTTCTTC. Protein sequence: CASSLSRGHNSNEQFF.